Each of the 14 T cell receptor beta chains below was sequenced from the same sample in a study of blood T cells in healthy people across ages. Then a second PCR, running roughly 7 to 11 cycles, was carried out with a sample-barcoded 5' primer and a J-beta primer mix. MiXCR was run by TCRdb on the 5' RACE reads, yielding one entry per CDR3 protein. The sample consists of about 1.5 million distinct CDR3 sequences, roughly 43% of them appearing once. The sample comprised blood. These receptors were obtained from a woman aged 18-29 years in good health.

The chain joins TRBV24-1 to TRBJ2-7; 15 bases line up with TRBD2. Germline V gene lookup returns CDR1 KGHDR and CDR2 SFDVKD. J lost 5 bases, V lost 9 bases, and 1 base had no gene match. The CDR3 is made up of 13 amino acids. The CDR3 nucleotides read TGTGCCACCGGGACTAGCGGGGGGAACGAGCAGTACTTC. Its translation: CATGTSGGNEQYF.

The chain uses TRBV6-5 and TRBJ2-7; D is unresolved. V lost 7 bases and J lost 2, with 12 bases in between. This CDR3 is 13 amino acids long. Per germline, CDR1 MNHEY and CDR2 SVGAGI. The CDR3 here is CASTVSTTYEQYF. CDR3 nucleotides: TGTGCCAGCACCGTCTCAACTACCTACGAGCAGTACTTC.

The chain links TRBV4-3 to TRBJ2-3; the D is unclear. CDR3 length equals 13 residues. CDR1 LGHNA and CDR2 YSLEER come from the germline V gene. The V and J ends lost 0 bases and 3 bases respectively, with 4 bases between them. CDR3 protein: CASSQDKTDTQYF. CDR3 DNA: TGCGCCAGCAGCCAAGATAAGACAGATACGCAGTATTTT.

In this sample, this clonotype turned up a few times. The chain employs TRBV12-3 or TRBV12-4 and TRBJ2-2, with TRBD1 identical over 10 bases. The CDR3 runs 14 residues. V shed 9 bases, J shed 5 bases, and the junction held 6 bases outside the gene matches. Written as DNA, the CDR3 is TGTGCCAGTGTTCGGACAGGGGGAACCGGGGAGCTGTTTTTT. This sequence encodes CASVRTGGTGELFF.

The table lists this clonotype with many counts. The chain recombines TRBV11-2 with TRBJ2-1; no definite D call. V was cut by 5 bases and J by 7 bases, with 12 bases left in between. Germline CDR1 and CDR2: SGHAT and FQNNGV. This CDR3 region has 13 residues. The CDR3 DNA reads TGTGCCAGCAGCCTCAATCGGGTGAATGAGCAGTTCTTC. Protein product: CASSLNRVNEQFF. The full variable domain, in which reference TRBV11-2 and TRBJ2-1 provide the parts outside the CDR3, is EAGVAQSPRYKIIEKRQSVAFWCNPISGHATLYWYQQILGQGPKLLIQFQNNGVVDDSQLPKDRFSAERLKGVDSTLKIQPAKLEDSAVYLCASSLNRVNEQFFGPGTRLTVL.

This clonotype was detected only a few times. V is TRBV5-1 and J is TRBJ2-7, with unresolved D. The CDR3 has 14 residues. Germline V lookup: CDR1 SGHRS, CDR2 YFSETQ. V lost 4 bases and J lost 0, with 11 bases in between. The CDR3 region has the DNA TGCGCCAGCAGCATAGCAAGTACCTCCTACGAGCAGTACTTC. It specifies CASSIASTSYEQYF.

The genes are TRBV27 and TRBJ2-6, with D unclear. CDR3 size: 16 residues. CDR1 is MNHEY and CDR2 is SMNVEV in the germline V gene (reference sequence). V was trimmed by 6 bases and J by 4 bases, leaving 16 bases between them. CDR3 region: CASSLLRSVGANVLTF. CDR3 bases: TGTGCCAGCAGCCTACTGAGGAGCGTCGGGGCCAACGTCCTGACTTTC.

As regards this clonotype: Sequence at one end of the junction differs from germline and may be a read error. The V call is TRBV6-2 or TRBV6-3, the J call TRBJ2-7; D remains ambiguous. The germline gives CDR1 MNHEY, CDR2 SVGEGT. This CDR3 has 13 residues. The CDR3 region is CTSSTGPFHEQYF. DNA of the CDR3: TGTACCAGCAGTACCGGGCCTTTCCACGAGCAGTACTTC.

As to this clonotype: A read error may produce the germline difference seen at one junction end. This chain uses TRBV7-2 with TRBJ2-7, with D uncertain. Germline-derived CDR1 and CDR2 are SGHTA and FQGNSA. The CDR3 runs 13 residues. CDR3 sequence: CVSSLGPNNEQYF. In DNA, the CDR3 is TGTGTCAGCAGCTTAGGGCCAAACAATGAGCAGTACTTC.

The chain carries TRBV12-3 or TRBV12-4 and TRBJ1-1; TRBD1 matches at 8 bases. This CDR3 is 16 amino acids long. J gave up 0 bases and V 5 bases, and 8 bases lay outside the gene matches. Here the CDR3 reads CASSPRTGKMNTEAFF. The CDR3 DNA reads as TGTGCCAGCAGTCCAAGGACAGGGAAAATGAACACTGAAGCTTTCTTT.

This clonotype was seen more than once but under ten times. The chain joins TRBV28 to TRBJ2-3, with D possibly matching TRBD2 (5 bases). There are 13 residues in the CDR3. Germline CDR1 MDHEN, CDR2 SYDVKM. V was clipped by 5 bases and J by 7 bases, with 13 bases between them. CDR3 in amino acids: CASSPPPGNTQYF. For the CDR3, the DNA is TGTGCCAGCAGTCCCCCTCCGGGGAATACGCAGTATTTT.

CDR3 in amino acids: CASSQDISTYGYTF. CDR3 coding DNA: TGCGCCAGCAGCCAAGATATCTCCACGTATGGCTACACCTTC. This chain links TRBV4-3 with TRBJ1-2; D unresolved. This CDR3 contains 14 residues. V lost 0 bases, J lost 5 bases, and 10 bases lay in between. Germline V lookup: CDR1 LGHNA, CDR2 YSLEER.

This clonotype was observed a few times. V is TRBV4-3 and J is TRBJ1-6; tentative D call: TRBD1 (5 bases). Germline V gene sequence: CDR1 LGHNA, CDR2 YSLEER. CDR3 length: 16 amino acids. The V end lost 0 bases, the J end lost 8 bases, and 14 bases lay between the germline ends. In DNA, the CDR3 is TGCGCCAGCAGCCAAGAACCAGGGAGGTCGCATTCACCCCTCCACTTT. It is translated as CASSQEPGRSHSPLHF.

The chain couples TRBV6-1 to TRBJ2-4; D is unclear. The CDR3 loop spans 17 amino acids. V lost 0 bases and J 0 bases, leaving 12 bases between the germline ends. Germline-derived CDR1 and CDR2 are MNHNS and SASEGT. DNA for the CDR3: TGTGCCAGCAGTGAAGCGCTGAGGAGCTTAGCCAAAAACATTCAGTACTTC. Protein: CASSEALRSLAKNIQYF.